The T cell receptor beta chain described here comes from a study of T cell responses to AZD1222 COVID-19 vaccine. The study, taken as a whole, reports: Seropositivity was recorded at baseline in only a handful of AZD1222 recipients. Most donors were white British and more were female, and clonal diversity was possibly underestimated. Spike-wide coverage was observed for vaccine-associated CD4 TCRs, with dominant responses at 160-218 and 743-854.

A word on this clone: The antigen is undetermined.

V was clipped by 4 bases and J by 0 bases, with 10 bases between them. Germline V gene sequence: CDR1 LGHDT, CDR2 YNNKEL (reference sequence). The CDR3 covers 14 residues. Sequencing was performed with immunoSEQ multiplex PCR; in TCRdb, only in-frame clones are kept and a portion is missing. The table lists around 140,000 clones, about 92% of them singletons. The V call is TRBV3-1 (or the pseudogene TRBV3-2), the J call TRBJ2-7; D might be TRBD1 (6 bases). The sample here was peripheral blood, taken after recovery from COVID-19. The receptor was derived from an adult who had recovered from COVID-19. The CDR3 coding sequence is TGTGCCAGCAGCCTAACAGGGAACTCCTACGAGCAGTACTTC. Protein product: CASSLTGNSYEQYF.